Sequencing of this T cell receptor beta chain was carried out in a study of tumor and adjacent non-tumor tissue in lung cancer. This clonotype was seen a few times. CDR3 length: 14 amino acids. CDR1 and CDR2 from the germline V gene are MNHEY and SVGAGI. Deletions cut 9 bases from V and 9 bases from J, with 23 bases between. A modified ARM-PCR protocol with three rounds of nested PCR amplified TCRbeta. TCRdb analysed the multiplex PCR reads with MiXCR anew, one entry per CDR3 protein. The sample yields some 80,000 distinct CDR3 sequences, approximately 81% seen once. No cell sorting was done before RNA was extracted from the tissue. The normal lung tissue was taken more than 3 cm from the tumor edge.

Sequencing was performed on distant non-tumor lung tissue. The chain recombines TRBV6-5 with TRBJ2-5, with D perhaps TRBD2 (6 bases). This TCR was sampled from a man aged 60 to 69 with non-small cell lung cancer. The CDR3 is CASSDTGTAEAQYF. The CDR3 DNA follows: TGTGCCAGTAGTGATACCGGGACTGCGGAGGCCCAGTACTTC.